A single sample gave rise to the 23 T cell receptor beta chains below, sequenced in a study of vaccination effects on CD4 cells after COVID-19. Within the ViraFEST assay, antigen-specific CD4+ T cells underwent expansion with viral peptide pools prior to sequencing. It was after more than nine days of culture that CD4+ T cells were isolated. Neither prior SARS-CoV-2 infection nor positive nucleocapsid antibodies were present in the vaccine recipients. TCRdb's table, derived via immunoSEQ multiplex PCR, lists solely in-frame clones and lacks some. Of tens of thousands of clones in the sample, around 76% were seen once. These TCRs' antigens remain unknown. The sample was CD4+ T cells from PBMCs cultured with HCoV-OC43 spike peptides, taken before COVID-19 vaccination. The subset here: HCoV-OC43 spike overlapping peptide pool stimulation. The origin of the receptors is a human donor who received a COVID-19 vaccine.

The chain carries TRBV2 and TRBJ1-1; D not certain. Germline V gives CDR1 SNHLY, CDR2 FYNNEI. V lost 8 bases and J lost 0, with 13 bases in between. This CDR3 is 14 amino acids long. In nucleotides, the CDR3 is TGTGCCAGCGGAGCCGGTCAAATGAACACTGAAGCTTTCTTT. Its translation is CASGAGQMNTEAFF.

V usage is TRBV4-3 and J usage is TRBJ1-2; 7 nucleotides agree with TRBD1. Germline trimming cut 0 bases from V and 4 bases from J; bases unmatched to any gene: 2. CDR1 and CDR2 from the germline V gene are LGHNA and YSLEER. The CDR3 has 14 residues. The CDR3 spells CASSQEDRFYGYTF. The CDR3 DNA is TGCGCCAGCAGCCAAGAGGACAGGTTCTATGGCTACACCTTC.

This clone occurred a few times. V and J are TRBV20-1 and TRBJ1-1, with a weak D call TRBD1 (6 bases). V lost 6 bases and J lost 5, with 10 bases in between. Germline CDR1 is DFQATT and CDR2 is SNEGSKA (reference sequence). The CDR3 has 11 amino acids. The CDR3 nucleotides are TGCAGTGCCGCAGGGGTGACTGAAGCTTTCTTT. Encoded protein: CSAAGVTEAFF.

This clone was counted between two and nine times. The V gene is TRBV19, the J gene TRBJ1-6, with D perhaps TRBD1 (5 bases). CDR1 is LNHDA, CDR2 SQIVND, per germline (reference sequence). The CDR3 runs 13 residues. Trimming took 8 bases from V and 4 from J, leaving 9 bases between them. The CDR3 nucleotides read TGTGCCAGTCAGGGCGGGTATAATTCACCCCTCCACTTT. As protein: CASQGGYNSPLHF.

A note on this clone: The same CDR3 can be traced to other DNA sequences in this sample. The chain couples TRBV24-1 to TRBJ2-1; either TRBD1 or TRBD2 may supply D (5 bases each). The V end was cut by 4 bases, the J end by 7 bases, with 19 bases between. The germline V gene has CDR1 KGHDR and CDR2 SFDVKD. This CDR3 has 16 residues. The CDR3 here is CATSDHGGGAGNEQFF. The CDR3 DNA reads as TGTGCCACCAGTGACCATGGGGGTGGGGCGGGTAATGAGCAGTTCTTC.

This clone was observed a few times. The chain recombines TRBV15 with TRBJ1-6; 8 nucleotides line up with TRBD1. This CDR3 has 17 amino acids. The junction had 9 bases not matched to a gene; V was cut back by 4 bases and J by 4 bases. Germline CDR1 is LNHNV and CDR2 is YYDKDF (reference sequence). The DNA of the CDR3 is TGTGCCACCAGCATCCTAACCCAGGGGGCGTATAATTCACCCCTCCACTTT. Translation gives CATSILTQGAYNSPLHF.

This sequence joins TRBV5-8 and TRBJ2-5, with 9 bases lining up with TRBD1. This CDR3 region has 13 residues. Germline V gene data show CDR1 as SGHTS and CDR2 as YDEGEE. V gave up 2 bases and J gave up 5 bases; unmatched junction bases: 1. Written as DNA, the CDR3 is TGTGCCAGCAGCTTAGACAGGGGGGAGACCCAGTACTTC. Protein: CASSLDRGETQYF.

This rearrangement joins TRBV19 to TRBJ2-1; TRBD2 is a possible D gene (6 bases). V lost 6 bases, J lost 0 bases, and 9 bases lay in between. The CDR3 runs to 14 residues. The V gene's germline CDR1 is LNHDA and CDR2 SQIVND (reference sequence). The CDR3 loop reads CASSRGSSYNEQFF. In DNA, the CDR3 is TGTGCCAGTAGCCGGGGGAGCTCCTACAATGAGCAGTTCTTC.

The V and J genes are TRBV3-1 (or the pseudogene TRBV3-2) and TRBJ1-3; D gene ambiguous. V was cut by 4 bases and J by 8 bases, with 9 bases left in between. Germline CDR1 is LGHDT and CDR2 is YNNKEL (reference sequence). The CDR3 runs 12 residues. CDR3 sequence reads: CASSPVRDTIYF. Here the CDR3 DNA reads TGTGCCAGCAGCCCGGTCCGGGACACCATATATTTT.

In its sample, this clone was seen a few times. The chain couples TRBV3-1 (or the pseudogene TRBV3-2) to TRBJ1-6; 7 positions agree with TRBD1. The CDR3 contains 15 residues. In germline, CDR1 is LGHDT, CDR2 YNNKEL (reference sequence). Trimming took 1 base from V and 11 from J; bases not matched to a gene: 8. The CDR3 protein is CASSQVGGGAAPLHF. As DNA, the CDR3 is TGTGCCAGCAGCCAAGTTGGAGGGGGCGCGGCACCCCTCCACTTT.

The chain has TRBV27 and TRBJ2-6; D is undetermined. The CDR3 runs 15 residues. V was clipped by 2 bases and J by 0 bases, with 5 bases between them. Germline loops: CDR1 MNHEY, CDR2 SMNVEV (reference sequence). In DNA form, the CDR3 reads TGTGCCAGCAGTTTAATACGCTCTGGGGCCAACGTCCTGACTTTC. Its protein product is CASSLIRSGANVLTF.

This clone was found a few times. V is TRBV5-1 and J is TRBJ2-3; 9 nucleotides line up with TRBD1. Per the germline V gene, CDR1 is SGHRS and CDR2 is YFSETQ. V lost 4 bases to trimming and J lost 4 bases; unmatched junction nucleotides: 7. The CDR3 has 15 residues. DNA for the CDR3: TGCGCCAGCAGCGGGCCGGGACAGGGAGCAGATACGCAGTATTTT. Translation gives CASSGPGQGADTQYF.

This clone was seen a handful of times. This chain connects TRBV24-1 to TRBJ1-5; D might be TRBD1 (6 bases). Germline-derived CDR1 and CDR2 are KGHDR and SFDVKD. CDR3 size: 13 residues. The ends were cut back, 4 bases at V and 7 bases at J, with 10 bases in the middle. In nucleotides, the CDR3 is TGTGCCACCAGTGAACAGGGTAGGCAGCCCCAGCATTTT. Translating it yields CATSEQGRQPQHF.

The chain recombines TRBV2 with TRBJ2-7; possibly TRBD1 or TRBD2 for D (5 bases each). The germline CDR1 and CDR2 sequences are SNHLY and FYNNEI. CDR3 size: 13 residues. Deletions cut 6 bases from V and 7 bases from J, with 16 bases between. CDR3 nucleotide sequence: TGTGCCAGCAGCGATACTGTATGGGGGGAGCAGTACGTC. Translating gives CASSDTVWGEQYV.

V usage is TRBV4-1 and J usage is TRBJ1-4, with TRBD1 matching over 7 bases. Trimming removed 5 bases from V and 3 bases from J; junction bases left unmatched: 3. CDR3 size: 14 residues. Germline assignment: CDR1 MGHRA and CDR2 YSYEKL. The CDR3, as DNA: TGCGCCAGCAGCTACCAGGGGGCTAATGAAAAACTGTTTTTT. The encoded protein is CASSYQGANEKLFF.

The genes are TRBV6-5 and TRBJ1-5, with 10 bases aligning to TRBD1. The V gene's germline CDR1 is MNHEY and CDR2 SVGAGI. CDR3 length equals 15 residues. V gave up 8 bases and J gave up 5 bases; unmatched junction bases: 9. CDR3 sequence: CASRTGGQGHQPQHF. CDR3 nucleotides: TGTGCCAGCCGTACTGGGGGACAGGGGCATCAGCCCCAGCATTTT.

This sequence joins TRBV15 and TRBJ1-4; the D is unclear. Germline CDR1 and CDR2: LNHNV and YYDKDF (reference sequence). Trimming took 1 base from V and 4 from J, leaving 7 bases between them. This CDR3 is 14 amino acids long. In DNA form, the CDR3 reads TGTGCCACCAGCAGAGGGCAGATTAATGAAAAACTGTTTTTT. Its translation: CATSRGQINEKLFF.

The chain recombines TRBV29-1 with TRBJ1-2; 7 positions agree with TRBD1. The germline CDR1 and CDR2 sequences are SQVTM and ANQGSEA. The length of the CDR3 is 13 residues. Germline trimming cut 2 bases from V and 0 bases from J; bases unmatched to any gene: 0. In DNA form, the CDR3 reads TGCAGCGTTGAAACAGGGGCTAACTATGGCTACACCTTC. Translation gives CSVETGANYGYTF.

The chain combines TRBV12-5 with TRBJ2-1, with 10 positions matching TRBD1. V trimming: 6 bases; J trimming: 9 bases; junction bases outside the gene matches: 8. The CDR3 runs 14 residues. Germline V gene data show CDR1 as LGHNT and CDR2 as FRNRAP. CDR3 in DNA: TGTGCTAGTGGGCCCGGACAGGGGGTTTTTGAGCAGTTCTTC. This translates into CASGPGQGVFEQFF.

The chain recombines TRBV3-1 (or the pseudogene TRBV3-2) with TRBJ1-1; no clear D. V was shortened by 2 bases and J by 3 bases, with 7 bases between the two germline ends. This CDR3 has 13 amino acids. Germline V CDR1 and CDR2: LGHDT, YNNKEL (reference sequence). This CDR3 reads CASSQKSYTEAFF. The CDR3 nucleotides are TGTGCCAGCAGCCAAAAAAGCTACACTGAAGCTTTCTTT.

CDR3 sequence: CASSARYGQGTDTQYF. The CDR3 DNA is TGTGCCAGCAGCGCAAGATACGGTCAGGGGACAGATACGCAGTATTTT. The genes are TRBV14 and TRBJ2-3; D may be TRBD1 (6 bases). Germline CDR1 SGHDN, CDR2 FVKESK. CDR3 size: 16 residues. Trimming left V 5 bases short and J 3 bases short, with 18 bases between. Full variable domain (remainder filled in from reference TRBV14 and TRBJ2-3): EAGVTQFPSHSVIEKGQTVTLRCDPISGHDNLYWYRRVMGKEIKFLLHFVKESKQDESGMPNNRFLAERTGGTYSTLKVQPAELEDSGVYFCASSARYGQGTDTQYFGPGTRLTVL.

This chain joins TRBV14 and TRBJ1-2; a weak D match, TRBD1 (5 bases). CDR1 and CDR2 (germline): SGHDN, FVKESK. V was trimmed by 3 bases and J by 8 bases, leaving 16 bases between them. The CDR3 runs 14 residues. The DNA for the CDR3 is TGTGCCAGCAGCCAGGTCGCAGGGTCGGTGGGCTACACCTTC. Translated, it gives CASSQVAGSVGYTF.

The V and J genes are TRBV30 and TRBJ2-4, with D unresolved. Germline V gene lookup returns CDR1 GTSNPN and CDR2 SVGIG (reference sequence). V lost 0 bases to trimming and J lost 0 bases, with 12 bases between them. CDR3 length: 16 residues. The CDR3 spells CAWSVSGRLAKNIQYF. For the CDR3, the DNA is TGTGCCTGGAGTGTGTCAGGCCGCTTAGCCAAAAACATTCAGTACTTC.